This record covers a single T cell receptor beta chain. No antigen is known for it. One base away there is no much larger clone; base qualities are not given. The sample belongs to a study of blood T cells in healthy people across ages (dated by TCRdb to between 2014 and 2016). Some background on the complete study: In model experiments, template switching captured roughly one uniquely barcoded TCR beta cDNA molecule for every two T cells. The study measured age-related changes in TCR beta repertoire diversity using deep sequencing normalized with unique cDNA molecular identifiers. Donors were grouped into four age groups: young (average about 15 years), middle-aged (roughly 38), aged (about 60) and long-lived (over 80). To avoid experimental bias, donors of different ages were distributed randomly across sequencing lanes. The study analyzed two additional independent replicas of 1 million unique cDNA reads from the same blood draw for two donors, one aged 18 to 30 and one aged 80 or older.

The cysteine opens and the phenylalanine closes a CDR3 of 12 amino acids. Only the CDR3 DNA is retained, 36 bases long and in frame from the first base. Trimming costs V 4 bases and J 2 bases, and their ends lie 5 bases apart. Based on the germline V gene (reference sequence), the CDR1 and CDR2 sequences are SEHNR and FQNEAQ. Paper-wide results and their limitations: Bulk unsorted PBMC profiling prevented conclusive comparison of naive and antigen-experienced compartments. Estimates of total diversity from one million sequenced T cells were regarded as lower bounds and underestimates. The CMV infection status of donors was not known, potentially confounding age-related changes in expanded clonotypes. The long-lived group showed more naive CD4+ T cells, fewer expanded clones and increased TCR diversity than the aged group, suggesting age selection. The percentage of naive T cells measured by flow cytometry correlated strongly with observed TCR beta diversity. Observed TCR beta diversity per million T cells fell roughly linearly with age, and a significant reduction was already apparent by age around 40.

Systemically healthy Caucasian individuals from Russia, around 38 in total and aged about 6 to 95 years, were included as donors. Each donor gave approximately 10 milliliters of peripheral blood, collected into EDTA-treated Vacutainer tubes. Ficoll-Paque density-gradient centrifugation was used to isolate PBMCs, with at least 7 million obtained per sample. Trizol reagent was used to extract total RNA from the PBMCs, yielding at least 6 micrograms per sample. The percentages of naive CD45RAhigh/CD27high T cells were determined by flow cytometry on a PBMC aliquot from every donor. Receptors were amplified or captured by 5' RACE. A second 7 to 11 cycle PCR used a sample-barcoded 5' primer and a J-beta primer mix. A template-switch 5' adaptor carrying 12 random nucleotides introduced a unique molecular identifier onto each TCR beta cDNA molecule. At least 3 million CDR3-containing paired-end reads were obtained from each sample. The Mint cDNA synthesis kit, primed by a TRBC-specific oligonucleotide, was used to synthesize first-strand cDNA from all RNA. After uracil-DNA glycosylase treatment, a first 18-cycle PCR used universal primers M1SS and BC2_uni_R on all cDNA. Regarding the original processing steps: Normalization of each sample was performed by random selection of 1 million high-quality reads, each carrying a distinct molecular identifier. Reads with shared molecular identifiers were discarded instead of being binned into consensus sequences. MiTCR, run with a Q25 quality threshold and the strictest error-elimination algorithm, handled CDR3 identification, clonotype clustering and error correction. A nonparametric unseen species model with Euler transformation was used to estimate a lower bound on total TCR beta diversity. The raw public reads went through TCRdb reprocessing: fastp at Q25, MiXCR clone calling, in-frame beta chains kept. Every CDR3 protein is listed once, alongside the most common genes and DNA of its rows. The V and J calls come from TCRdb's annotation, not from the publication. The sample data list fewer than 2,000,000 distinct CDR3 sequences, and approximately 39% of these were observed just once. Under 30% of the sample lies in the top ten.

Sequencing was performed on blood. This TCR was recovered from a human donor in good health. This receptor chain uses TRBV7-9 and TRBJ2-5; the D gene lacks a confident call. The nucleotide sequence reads TGTGCCAGCAGCTATAAACAAGAGACCCAGTACTTC. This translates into CASSYKQETQYF.